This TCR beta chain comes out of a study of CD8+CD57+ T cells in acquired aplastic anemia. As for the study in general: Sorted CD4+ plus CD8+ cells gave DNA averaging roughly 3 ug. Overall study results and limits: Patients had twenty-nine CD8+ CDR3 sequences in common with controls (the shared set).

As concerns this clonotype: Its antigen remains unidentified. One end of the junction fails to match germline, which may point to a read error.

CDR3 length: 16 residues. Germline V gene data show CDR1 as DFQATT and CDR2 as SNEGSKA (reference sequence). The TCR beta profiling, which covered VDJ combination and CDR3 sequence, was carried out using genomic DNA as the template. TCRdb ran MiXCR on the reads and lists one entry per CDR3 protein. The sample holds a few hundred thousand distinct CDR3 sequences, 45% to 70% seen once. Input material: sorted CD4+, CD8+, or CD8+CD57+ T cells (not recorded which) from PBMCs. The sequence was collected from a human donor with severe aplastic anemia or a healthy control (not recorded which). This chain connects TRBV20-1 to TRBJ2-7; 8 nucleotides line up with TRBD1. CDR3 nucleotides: TGCAGTGCTAGAGATCGCCGGACAGGGTTCACCGGGGAGCTGTACTTC. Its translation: CSARDRRTGFTGELYF.